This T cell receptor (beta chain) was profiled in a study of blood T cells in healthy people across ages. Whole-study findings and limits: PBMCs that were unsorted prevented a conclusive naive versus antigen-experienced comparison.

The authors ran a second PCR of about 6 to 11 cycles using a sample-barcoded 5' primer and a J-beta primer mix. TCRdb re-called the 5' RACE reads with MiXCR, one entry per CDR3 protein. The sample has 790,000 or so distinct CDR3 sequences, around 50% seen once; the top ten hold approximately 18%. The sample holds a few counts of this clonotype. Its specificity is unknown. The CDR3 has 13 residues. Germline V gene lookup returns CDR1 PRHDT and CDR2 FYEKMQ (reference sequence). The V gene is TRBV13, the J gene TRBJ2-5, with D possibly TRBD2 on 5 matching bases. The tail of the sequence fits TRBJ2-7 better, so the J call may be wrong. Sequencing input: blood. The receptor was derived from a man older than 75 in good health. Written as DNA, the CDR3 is TGTGCCAGCAGCTTAGTAGCGTCAGTCGAGCAGTACTTC. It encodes CASSLVASVEQYF.